This is a list of T cell receptor beta chains from one sample in a study of CD8 T cells in ankylosing spondylitis. TCRdb fed the 5' RACE reads into MiXCR, producing one record per CDR3 protein. In the table there are hundreds of thousands of distinct CDR3 sequences, 20% to 30% of which are singletons. The sample comprised blood, either unsorted or a sorted T cell fraction (not recorded which). The receptors were sampled from a male donor with ankylosing spondylitis. The CDR3 runs from the conserved cysteine through the conserved F or W. Each record gives: CDR3 protein, CDR3 DNA, V gene, clone size, J gene, D gene. A D gene is named only where the DNA matches it firmly. For some rows the clone size is stated as once, few or many, or as a class when expanded; others skip it.

cdr3_aa: CSALAGRGTDTQYF
cdr3_nt: TGCAGTGCGTTAGCGGGAAGGGGCACAGATACGCAGTATTTT
v_call: TRBV20-1
clone_size: few
j_call: TRBJ2-3
d_call: TRBD2

cdr3_aa: CASRPQSGRTNTGELFF
cdr3_nt: TGTGCCAGCAGGCCCCAGAGTGGAAGAACGAACACCGGGGAGCTGTTTTTT
v_call: TRBV11-1
clone_size: NA
j_call: TRBJ2-2
d_call: NA

cdr3_aa: CASRIGQGLYTDTQYF
cdr3_nt: TGTGCCAGCAGAATTGGACAGGGGCTCTACACAGATACGCAGTATTTT
v_call: TRBV6-1
clone_size: once
j_call: TRBJ2-3
d_call: TRBD1

cdr3_aa: CATSITGQEDSPLHF
cdr3_nt: TGTGCCACCAGCATCACGGGACAGGAGGATTCACCCCTCCACTTT
v_call: TRBV15
clone_size: NA
j_call: TRBJ1-6
d_call: TRBD1

cdr3_aa: CASRRTPTNTGELFF
cdr3_nt: TGCGCCAGCAGGCGGACCCCCACGAACACCGGGGAGCTGTTTTTT
v_call: TRBV4-1
clone_size: NA
j_call: TRBJ2-2
d_call: NA

cdr3_aa: CSARGGSQPQHF
cdr3_nt: TGCAGCGCCCGCGGAGGAAGTCAGCCCCAGCATTTT
v_call: TRBV20-1
clone_size: few
j_call: TRBJ1-5
d_call: NA

cdr3_aa: CSAPDVYNEQFF
cdr3_nt: TGCAGTGCCCCGGACGTCTACAATGAGCAGTTCTTC
v_call: TRBV20-1
clone_size: NA
j_call: TRBJ2-1
d_call: NA

cdr3_aa: CASSMQTVDEQFF
cdr3_nt: TGTGCCAGTAGTATGCAGACAGTGGATGAGCAGTTCTTC
v_call: TRBV19
clone_size: NA
j_call: TRBJ2-1
d_call: NA

cdr3_aa: CASSSAGPYGTDTQYF
cdr3_nt: TGTGCCAGCAGCTCGGCAGGACCTTATGGCACAGATACGCAGTATTTT
v_call: TRBV7-9
clone_size: few
j_call: TRBJ2-3
d_call: NA

cdr3_aa: CASSLVGATNEKLFF
cdr3_nt: TGTGCCAGCAGCTTAGTAGGGGCAACTAATGAAAAACTGTTTTTT
v_call: TRBV7-9
clone_size: many
j_call: TRBJ1-4
d_call: NA

cdr3_aa: CASSLGPPLEGHGEKLFF
cdr3_nt: TGTGCCAGCAGCTTGGGCCCACCCCTAGAGGGACATGGGGAAAAACTGTTTTTT
v_call: TRBV5-6
clone_size: few
j_call: TRBJ1-4
d_call: NA

cdr3_aa: CASSRDRAQETQYF
cdr3_nt: TGTGCCAGCAGCAGGGACAGGGCCCAAGAGACCCAGTACTTC
v_call: TRBV7-2
clone_size: NA
j_call: TRBJ2-5
d_call: TRBD1

cdr3_aa: CASILTYGYTF
cdr3_nt: TGTGCCAGCATTCTTACCTATGGCTACACCTTC
v_call: TRBV12-3/TRBV12-4
clone_size: NA
j_call: TRBJ1-2
d_call: NA

cdr3_aa: CASSLRGAGVPYEQYF
cdr3_nt: TGTGCCAGCAGCTTAAGAGGAGCGGGAGTCCCCTACGAGCAGTACTTC
v_call: TRBV7-8
clone_size: few
j_call: TRBJ2-7
d_call: TRBD2

cdr3_aa: CSARTGGLGHTIYF
cdr3_nt: TGCAGTGCTAGGACGGGAGGGCTTGGGCACACCATATATTTT
v_call: TRBV20-1
clone_size: few
j_call: TRBJ1-3
d_call: NA

cdr3_aa: CATSDPAEGRDTQYF
cdr3_nt: TGTGCCACCAGTGATCCCGCGGAGGGCCGCGATACGCAGTATTTT
v_call: TRBV24-1
clone_size: few
j_call: TRBJ2-3
d_call: NA

cdr3_aa: CASSQGGSSWTVEQYF
cdr3_nt: TGTGCCAGCAGCCAAGGCGGTTCTTCCTGGACGGTCGAGCAGTACTTC
v_call: TRBV3-1
clone_size: few
j_call: TRBJ2-7
d_call: NA

cdr3_aa: CASSKLAGGPEQYF
cdr3_nt: TGTGCCAGCAGCAAACTAGCGGGAGGGCCGGAGCAGTACTTC
v_call: TRBV7-2
clone_size: NA
j_call: TRBJ2-7
d_call: TRBD2

cdr3_aa: CASSPRQIEFTEAFF
cdr3_nt: TGTGCCAGCAGCCCTAGACAGATTGAGTTCACTGAAGCTTTCTTT
v_call: TRBV7-9
clone_size: NA
j_call: TRBJ1-1
d_call: NA

cdr3_aa: CASSLLHETQYF
cdr3_nt: TGCGCCAGCAGCTTGTTGCATGAGACCCAGTACTTC
v_call: TRBV5-1
clone_size: few
j_call: TRBJ2-5
d_call: NA

cdr3_aa: CAIRGVLANTEAFF
cdr3_nt: TGTGCCATCAGGGGGGTGCTTGCGAACACTGAAGCTTTCTTT
v_call: TRBV10-3
clone_size: NA
j_call: TRBJ1-1
d_call: NA

cdr3_aa: CASSLSLTDTNYGYTF
cdr3_nt: TGCGCCAGCAGCTTGAGTCTGACAGATACAAACTATGGCTACACCTTC
v_call: TRBV5-1
clone_size: NA
j_call: TRBJ1-2
d_call: NA

cdr3_aa: CASSEVGNEQYF
cdr3_nt: TGTGCCAGCAGTGAAGTAGGGAACGAGCAGTACTTC
v_call: TRBV2
clone_size: few
j_call: TRBJ2-7
d_call: NA

cdr3_aa: CASSPGQSYEQYF
cdr3_nt: TGTGCCAGCAGCCCGGGACAGTCCTACGAGCAGTACTTC
v_call: TRBV28
clone_size: few
j_call: TRBJ2-7
d_call: TRBD1

cdr3_aa: CASSDPDVGRNTEAFF
cdr3_nt: TGTGCCAGCAGTGATCCTGATGTAGGGCGGAACACTGAAGCTTTCTTT
v_call: TRBV12-3/TRBV12-4
clone_size: few
j_call: TRBJ1-1
d_call: NA

cdr3_aa: CATRTGGSGTQYF
cdr3_nt: TGTGCCACCAGGACAGGGGGTTCAGGTACGCAGTATTTT
v_call: TRBV24-1
clone_size: few
j_call: TRBJ2-3
d_call: TRBD1

cdr3_aa: CATSDLDDTKTQYF
cdr3_nt: TGTGCCACCAGTGATTTGGACGACACGAAGACCCAGTACTTC
v_call: TRBV24-1
clone_size: NA
j_call: TRBJ2-5
d_call: NA

cdr3_aa: CSAPTGVGNTIYF
cdr3_nt: TGCAGTGCTCCTACAGGGGTAGGAAACACCATATATTTT
v_call: TRBV20-1
clone_size: NA
j_call: TRBJ1-3
d_call: TRBD1

cdr3_aa: CASSPYDGTGELFF
cdr3_nt: TGTGCCAGCAGCCCTTATGACGGCACCGGGGAGCTGTTTTTT
v_call: TRBV12-3/TRBV12-4
clone_size: NA
j_call: TRBJ2-2
d_call: NA

cdr3_aa: CASTLAGVFNEQFF
cdr3_nt: TGCGCCAGCACACTAGCGGGAGTATTCAATGAGCAGTTCTTC
v_call: TRBV10-2
clone_size: few
j_call: TRBJ2-1
d_call: TRBD2

cdr3_aa: CASSLGAWGRGIYNEQFF
cdr3_nt: TGTGCCAGCAGCTTAGGAGCCTGGGGGAGGGGTATATACAATGAGCAGTTCTTC
v_call: TRBV11-2
clone_size: NA
j_call: TRBJ2-1
d_call: TRBD2

cdr3_aa: CSAASGRAGEQFF
cdr3_nt: TGCAGTGCTGCTAGCGGGAGGGCGGGTGAGCAGTTCTTC
v_call: TRBV20-1
clone_size: NA
j_call: TRBJ2-1
d_call: TRBD2

cdr3_aa: CASSPQGPGNTIYF
cdr3_nt: TGTGCCAGCAGCCCACAGGGCCCTGGAAACACCATATATTTT
v_call: TRBV2
clone_size: NA
j_call: TRBJ1-3
d_call: NA

cdr3_aa: CASSWTGVPGELFF
cdr3_nt: TGTGCCAGCAGTTGGACTGGGGTCCCCGGGGAGCTGTTTTTT
v_call: TRBV12-3/TRBV12-4
clone_size: few
j_call: TRBJ2-2
d_call: NA

cdr3_aa: CASLGGRYNNEQFF
cdr3_nt: TGCGCCAGCCTAGGCGGGAGGTATAACAATGAGCAGTTCTTC
v_call: TRBV5-1
clone_size: NA
j_call: TRBJ2-1
d_call: TRBD2

cdr3_aa: CASSQEGGDFNEQFF
cdr3_nt: TGTGCCAGCTCCCAAGAAGGGGGGGATTTCAATGAGCAGTTCTTC
v_call: TRBV18
clone_size: NA
j_call: TRBJ2-1
d_call: NA

cdr3_aa: CASSLGPGLAGGRNEQFF
cdr3_nt: TGTGCCAGCAGCTTAGGCCCCGGCCTAGCGGGAGGGAGGAATGAGCAGTTCTTC
v_call: TRBV11-2
clone_size: NA
j_call: TRBJ2-1
d_call: TRBD2

cdr3_aa: CSAGGRSETQYF
cdr3_nt: TGCAGTGCTGGGGGGCGGTCAGAGACCCAGTACTTC
v_call: TRBV20-1
clone_size: few
j_call: TRBJ2-5
d_call: NA

cdr3_aa: CASSLVGARADTQYF
cdr3_nt: TGTGCCAGCAGCTTGGTCGGGGCCCGGGCAGATACGCAGTATTTT
v_call: TRBV5-6
clone_size: few
j_call: TRBJ2-3
d_call: NA

cdr3_aa: CASSPPENYNEQFF
cdr3_nt: TGTGCCAGCTCACCACCGGAAAATTACAATGAGCAGTTCTTC
v_call: TRBV18
clone_size: NA
j_call: TRBJ2-1
d_call: NA